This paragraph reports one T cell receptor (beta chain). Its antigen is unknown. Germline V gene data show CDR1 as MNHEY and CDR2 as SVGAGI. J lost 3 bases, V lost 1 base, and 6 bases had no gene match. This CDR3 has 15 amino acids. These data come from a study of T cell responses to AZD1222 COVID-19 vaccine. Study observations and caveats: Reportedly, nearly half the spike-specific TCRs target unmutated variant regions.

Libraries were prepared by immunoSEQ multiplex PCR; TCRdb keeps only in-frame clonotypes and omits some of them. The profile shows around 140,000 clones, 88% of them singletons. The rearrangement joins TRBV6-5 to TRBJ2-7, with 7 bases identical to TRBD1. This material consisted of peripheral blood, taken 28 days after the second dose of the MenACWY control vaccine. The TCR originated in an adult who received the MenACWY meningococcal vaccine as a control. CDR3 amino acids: CASSYFRDSHYEQYF. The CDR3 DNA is TGTGCCAGCAGTTACTTCCGGGACAGTCACTACGAGCAGTACTTC.